A selection of T cell receptor beta chains follows, all from one sample in a study of blood T cell repertoires in COVID-19. Using immunoSEQ multiplex PCR, the repertoire was profiled, and TCRdb retains in-frame clones only, with some absent. The sample records hundreds of thousands of clones, approximately 90% being singletons. The source material was PBMCs or T cells enriched from blood (not recorded which). These receptors came from a woman between 45 and 65 years old who had recovered from COVID-19. Each CDR3 is given without its conserved first and last residue.

>TRBJ1-5|TRBV6-2/TRBV6-3
ASSYSSQYETLERNQPQH
>TRBJ1-6|TRBV3-1/TRBV3-2
ASSLLNSPLH
>TRBJ1-1|TRBV10-3
ATRDRGHTEAF
>TRBJ1-2|TRBV7-9
ASSLGRSDGYT
>TRBJ2-1|TRBV7-9
ASSLMDRGHDEQF
>TRBJ1-6|TRBV27
ASSLTGTPLH
>TRBJ2-7|TRBV19
ASSTPGGFFLEQY
>TRBJ1-2|TRBV4-3
ASSQVQGAGGYT
>TRBJ1-4|TRBV11-2
ASTRATGREKLF
>TRBJ2-6|TRBV19
ASTGTAGANVLT
>TRBJ2-7|TRBV28
ASSLSGYEQY
>TRBJ2-5|TRBV7-9
ASTTGTSGGDEETQY
>TRBJ2-6|TRBV13
ASSRRQGTGANVLT
>TRBJ1-2|TRBV9
ASSVGTGRVYGYT
>TRBJ2-5|TRBV19
ASSIGLAQRETQY
>TRBJ1-5|TRBV5-1
ASSLYRDQPQH
>TRBJ1-5|TRBV19
ASSQLPPTRTDVSNQPQH
>TRBJ1-2|TRBV3-1/TRBV3-2
ASSGQGEGGYT
>TRBJ1-1|TRBV29-1
SSKSSNTEAF